This T cell receptor (beta chain) emerged from a study of blood T cell repertoires in COVID-19. Some clones are missing from TCRdb's copy, which holds only in-frame ones; the method was immunoSEQ multiplex PCR. The sample contains 55,000 to 75,000 clones, roughly 90% of which appear only once. V shed 11 bases and J 3 bases; nucleotides not matched to a gene: 8. CDR1 and CDR2 from the germline V gene are LNHDA and SQIVND (reference sequence). The length of the CDR3 is 13 residues. The sequencing sample was made of peripheral blood. The V call is TRBV19, the J call TRBJ1-1; 8 bases line up with TRBD1. The receptor comes from a human donor in a cohort sampled during active COVID-19. Written as DNA, the CDR3 is TGTGCCTCAAGAACAGGGGGGGACACTGAAGCTTTCTTT. Translating gives CASRTGGDTEAFF.